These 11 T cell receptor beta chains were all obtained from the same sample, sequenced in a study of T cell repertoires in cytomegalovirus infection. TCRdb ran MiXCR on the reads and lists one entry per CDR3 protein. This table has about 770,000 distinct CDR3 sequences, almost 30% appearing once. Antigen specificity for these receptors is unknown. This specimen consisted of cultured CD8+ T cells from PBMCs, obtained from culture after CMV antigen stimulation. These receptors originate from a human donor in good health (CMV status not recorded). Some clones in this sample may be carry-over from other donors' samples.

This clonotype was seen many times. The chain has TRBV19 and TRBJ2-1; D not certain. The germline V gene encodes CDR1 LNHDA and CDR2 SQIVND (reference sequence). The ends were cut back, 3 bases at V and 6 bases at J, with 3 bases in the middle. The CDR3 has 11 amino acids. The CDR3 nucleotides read TGTGCCAGTAGTATCGGCAATGAGCAGTTCTTC. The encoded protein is CASSIGNEQFF.

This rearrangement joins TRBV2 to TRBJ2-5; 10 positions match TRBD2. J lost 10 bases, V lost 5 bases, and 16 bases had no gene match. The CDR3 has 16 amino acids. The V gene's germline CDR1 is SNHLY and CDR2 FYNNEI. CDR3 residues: CASSYSGTSAEAGQYF. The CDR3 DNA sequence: TGTGCCAGCAGTTACTCCGGGACTAGCGCGGAAGCGGGCCAGTACTTC.

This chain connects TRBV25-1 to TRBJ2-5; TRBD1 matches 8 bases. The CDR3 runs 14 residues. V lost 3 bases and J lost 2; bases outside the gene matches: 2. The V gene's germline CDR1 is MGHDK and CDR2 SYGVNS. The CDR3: CASSDRDRQETQYF. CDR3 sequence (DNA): TGTGCCAGCAGTGACCGGGACAGGCAAGAGACCCAGTACTTC.

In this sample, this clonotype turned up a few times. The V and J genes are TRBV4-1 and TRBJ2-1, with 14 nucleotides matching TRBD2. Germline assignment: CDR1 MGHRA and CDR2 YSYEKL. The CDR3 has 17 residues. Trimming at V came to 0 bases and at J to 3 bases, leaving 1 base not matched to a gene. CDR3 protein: CASSQDGTSGGYNEQFF. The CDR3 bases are TGCGCCAGCAGCCAAGATGGGACTAGCGGGGGCTACAATGAGCAGTTCTTC.

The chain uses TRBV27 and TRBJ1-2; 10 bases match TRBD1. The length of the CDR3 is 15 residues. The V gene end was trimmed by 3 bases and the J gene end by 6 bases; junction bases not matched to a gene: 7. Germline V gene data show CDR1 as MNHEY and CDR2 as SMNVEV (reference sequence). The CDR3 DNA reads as TGTGCCAGCAGTTTGGCTCCGGGACAGGGGAATGGCTACACCTTC. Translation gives CASSLAPGQGNGYTF.

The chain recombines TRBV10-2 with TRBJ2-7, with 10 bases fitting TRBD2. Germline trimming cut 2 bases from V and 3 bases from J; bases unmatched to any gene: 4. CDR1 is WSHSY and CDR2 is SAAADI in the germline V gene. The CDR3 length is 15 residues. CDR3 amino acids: CASSEPLAGIYEQYF. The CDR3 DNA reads TGCGCCAGCAGTGAGCCACTAGCGGGGATCTACGAGCAGTACTTC.

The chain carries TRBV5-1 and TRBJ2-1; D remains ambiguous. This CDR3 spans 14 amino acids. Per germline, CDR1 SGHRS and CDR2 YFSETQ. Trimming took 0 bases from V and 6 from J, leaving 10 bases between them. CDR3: CASSLEWLGNEQFF. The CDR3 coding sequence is TGCGCCAGCAGCTTGGAGTGGCTCGGCAATGAGCAGTTCTTC.

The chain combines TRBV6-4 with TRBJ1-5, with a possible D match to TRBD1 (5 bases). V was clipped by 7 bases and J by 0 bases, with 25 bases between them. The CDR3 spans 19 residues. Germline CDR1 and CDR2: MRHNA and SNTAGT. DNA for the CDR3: TGTGCCAGCACCCCAACCCCGAAGGGGTTTCGGAATAGCAATCAGCCCCAGCATTTT. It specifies CASTPTPKGFRNSNQPQHF.

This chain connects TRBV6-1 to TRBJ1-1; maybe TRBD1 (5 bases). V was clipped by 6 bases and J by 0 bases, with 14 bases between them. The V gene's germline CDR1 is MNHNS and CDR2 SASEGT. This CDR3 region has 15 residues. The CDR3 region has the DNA TGTGCCAGCAGCCGGGACTGGGCAATGAACACTGAAGCTTTCTTT. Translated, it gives CASSRDWAMNTEAFF.

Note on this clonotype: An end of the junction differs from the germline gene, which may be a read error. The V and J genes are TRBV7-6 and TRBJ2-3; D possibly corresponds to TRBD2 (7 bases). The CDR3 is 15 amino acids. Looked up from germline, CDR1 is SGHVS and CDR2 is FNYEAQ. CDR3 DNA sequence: TGTGTCAGCACCAAATCGGGGGGCCCCCAGGATACGCAGTATTTT. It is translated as CVSTKSGGPQDTQYF.

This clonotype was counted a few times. CDR3 nucleotide sequence: TGTGCCAGCAGCTTAGGACTAGCGGGGGGGCAATCTAGCTCCTACAATGAGCAGTTCTTC. Its protein product is CASSLGLAGGQSSSYNEQFF. The chain joins TRBV7-6 to TRBJ2-1, with 14 bases lining up with TRBD2. Germline CDR1 and CDR2: SGHVS and FNYEAQ. V was clipped by 1 base and J by 0 bases; unmatched bases: 8. The CDR3 is 20 residues long.